The text below deals with one T cell receptor (beta chain). This CDR3 has 12 amino acids. While CD8+ and CD4+ T cells were isolated negatively, TEMRA cells were enriched by FACS. The source of the sample is a study of CD8 T cells in Susac syndrome. The authors reverse transcribed roughly 0.5 to 1 ug RNA with random hexamers. TCRdb processed the immunoSEQ multiplex PCR reads anew with MiXCR; each CDR3 protein has one entry. In the table there are roughly 140,000 distinct CDR3 sequences, just under 97% of which are singletons. Sequences were obtained from CD8+ T cells from PBMCs. V and J are TRBV21-1 and TRBJ1-5. TRBV21-1 constitutes a pseudogene. The sequence was obtained from a human donor with multiple sclerosis. The CDR3: CASTRVGQPQHF. As DNA, the CDR3 is TGTGCCAGCACCAGGGTTGGCCAGCCCCAGCATTTT.